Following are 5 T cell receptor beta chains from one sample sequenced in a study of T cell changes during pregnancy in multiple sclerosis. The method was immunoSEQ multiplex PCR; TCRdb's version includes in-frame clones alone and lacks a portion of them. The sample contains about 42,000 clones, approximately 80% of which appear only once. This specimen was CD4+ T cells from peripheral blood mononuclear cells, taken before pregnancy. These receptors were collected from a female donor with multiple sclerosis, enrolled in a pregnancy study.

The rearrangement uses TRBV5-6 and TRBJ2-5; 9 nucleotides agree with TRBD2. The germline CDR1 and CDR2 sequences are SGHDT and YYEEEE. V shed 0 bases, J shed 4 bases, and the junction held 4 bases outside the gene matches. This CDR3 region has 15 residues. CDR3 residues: CASSLVGAGGETQYF. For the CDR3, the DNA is TGTGCCAGCAGCTTGGTTGGAGCGGGAGGAGAGACCCAGTACTTC.

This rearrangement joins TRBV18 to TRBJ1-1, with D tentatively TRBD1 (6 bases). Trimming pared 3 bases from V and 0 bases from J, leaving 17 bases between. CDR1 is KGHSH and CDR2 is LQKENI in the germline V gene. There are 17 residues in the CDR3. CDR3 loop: CASSPKGSDSMNTEAFF. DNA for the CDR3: TGTGCCAGCTCACCTAAAGGATCGGACAGTATGAACACTGAAGCTTTCTTT.

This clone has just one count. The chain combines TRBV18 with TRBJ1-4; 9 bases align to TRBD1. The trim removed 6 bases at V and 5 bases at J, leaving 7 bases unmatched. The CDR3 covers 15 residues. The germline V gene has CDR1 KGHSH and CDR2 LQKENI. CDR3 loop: CASSSNRGQNEKLFF. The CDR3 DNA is TGTGCCAGCTCGTCAAACAGGGGGCAGAATGAAAAACTGTTTTTT.

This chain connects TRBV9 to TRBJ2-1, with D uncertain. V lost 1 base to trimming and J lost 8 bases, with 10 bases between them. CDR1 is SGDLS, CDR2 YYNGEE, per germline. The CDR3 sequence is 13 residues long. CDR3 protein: CASSVSDWDEQFF. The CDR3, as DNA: TGTGCCAGCAGCGTATCCGACTGGGATGAGCAGTTCTTC.

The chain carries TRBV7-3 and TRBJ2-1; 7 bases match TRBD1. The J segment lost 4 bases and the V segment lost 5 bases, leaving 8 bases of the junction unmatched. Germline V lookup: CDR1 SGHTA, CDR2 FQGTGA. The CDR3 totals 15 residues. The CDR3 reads CASSIGQAQYNEQFF. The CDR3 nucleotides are TGTGCCAGCAGCATTGGACAGGCCCAGTACAATGAGCAGTTCTTC.